Listed here are 26 T cell receptor beta chains from one sample, sequenced in a study of blood T cell repertoires in COVID-19. Method: immunoSEQ multiplex PCR; TCRdb's copy keeps in-frame clones and lacks some. Of 20,000 to 25,000 clones detected, 65% to 90% appear once; the ten largest clones hold around 50%. Material for sequencing was peripheral blood. These receptors were collected from a man between 70 and 80 years old with acute or convalescent COVID-19.

V usage is TRBV5-6 and J usage is TRBJ2-1; D may be TRBD1 (5 bases). The CDR3 is 14 amino acids. V gave up 4 bases and J gave up 4 bases, with 12 bases separating them. CDR1 is SGHDT, CDR2 YYEEEE, per germline. For the CDR3, the DNA is TGTGCCAGCAGCCGTGCCGCAGGGTACAATGAGCAGTTCTTC. This translates into CASSRAAGYNEQFF.

The chain uses TRBV5-1 and TRBJ2-2; possible D gene TRBD1, 6 bases. The germline V gene has CDR1 SGHRS and CDR2 YFSETQ. Trimming removed 7 bases from V and 6 bases from J, with 16 bases in between. This CDR3 contains 14 residues. CDR3 sequence (DNA): TGCGCCAGCTCCACCGGGACAACCGCCGGGGAGCTGTTTTTT. This sequence encodes CASSTGTTAGELFF.

Only a few counts were recorded for this clone. The chain carries TRBV30 and TRBJ1-4; TRBD1 is a possible D gene (6 bases). The ends were cut back, 1 base at V and 5 bases at J, with 8 bases in the middle. Germline CDR1 reads GTSNPN; CDR2 reads SVGIG (reference sequence). The CDR3 extends over 13 amino acids. The CDR3 nucleotides read TGTGCCTGGAGTGGGCAGGGGAATGAAAAACTGTTTTTT. Protein: CAWSGQGNEKLFF.

The CDR3 DNA follows: TGCGCCAGCAGCCAAGATATTCTCGTCACTGAAGCTTTCTTT. As protein: CASSQDILVTEAFF. This chain joins TRBV4-3 and TRBJ1-1, with unresolved D. Trimming left V 0 bases short and J 4 bases short, with 9 bases between. The CDR3 has 14 amino acids. CDR1 is LGHNA and CDR2 is YSLEER in the germline V gene.

The rearrangement uses TRBV5-7 and TRBJ1-5; D ambiguous. TRBV5-7 carries the ORF label, with uncertain function. The CDR3 extends over 14 amino acids. Trimming left V 0 bases short and J 2 bases short, with 6 bases between. The CDR3 protein is CASSLGAGNQPQHF. CDR3 nucleotide sequence: TGTGCCAGCAGCTTGGGGGCCGGCAATCAGCCCCAGCATTTT.

The chain joins TRBV15 to TRBJ2-2; no reliable D call. The CDR3 is 15 amino acids. Germline CDR1 is LNHNV and CDR2 is YYDKDF (reference sequence). The V end was cut by 0 bases, the J end by 1 base, with 6 bases between. The CDR3 loop reads CATSRDPMNTGELFF. The CDR3 coding sequence is TGTGCCACCAGCAGAGACCCAATGAACACCGGGGAGCTGTTTTTT.

J is TRBJ2-2 and V is TRBV5-1; D uncertain. V lost 0 bases, J lost 4 bases, and 4 bases lay in between. Germline V gene data show CDR1 as SGHRS and CDR2 as YFSETQ. This CDR3 is 13 amino acids long. Here the CDR3 reads CASSLDSTGELFF. The CDR3 DNA follows: TGCGCCAGCAGCTTGGACAGCACCGGGGAGCTGTTTTTT. The variable domain in full, completed from reference TRBV5-1 and TRBJ2-2, reads KAGVTQTPRYLIKTRGQQVTLSCSPISGHRSVSWYQQTPGQGLQFLFEYFSETQRNKGNFPGRFSGRQFSNSRSEMNVSTLELGDSALYLCASSLDSTGELFFGEGSRLTVL.

The chain joins TRBV3-1 (or the pseudogene TRBV3-2) to TRBJ2-1; maybe TRBD2 (6 bases). From germline, CDR1 is LGHDT and CDR2 YNNKEL (reference sequence). The CDR3 runs to 15 residues. Trimming removed 1 base at V and 7 bases at J, with 14 bases between. The CDR3: CASSQVTGAANEQFF. The CDR3 nucleotides read TGTGCCAGCAGCCAAGTGACGGGAGCAGCTAATGAGCAGTTCTTC.

V usage is TRBV6-5 and J usage is TRBJ2-5, with TRBD2 identical over 10 bases. Per the germline V gene, CDR1 is MNHEY and CDR2 is SVGAGI. V lost 5 bases, J lost 4 bases, and 4 bases stayed unmatched. The CDR3 is 14 residues long. CDR3 sequence: CASSPGLATETQYF. The DNA for the CDR3 is TGTGCCAGCAGTCCGGGACTAGCGACAGAGACCCAGTACTTC.

The chain has TRBV9 and TRBJ2-5, with 9 bases aligning to TRBD2. This CDR3 has 17 residues. Trimming at V came to 4 bases and at J to 1 base, leaving 11 bases not matched to a gene. Germline CDR1 SGDLS, CDR2 YYNGEE. The CDR3 loop reads CASSSLPGLAVQETQYF. CDR3 DNA: TGTGCCAGCAGCTCTCTCCCGGGACTAGCAGTCCAAGAGACCCAGTACTTC.

This chain joins TRBV7-2 and TRBJ1-3; D is unresolved. The CDR3 length is 14 residues. V was shortened by 4 bases and J by 2 bases, with 9 bases between the two germline ends. The germline V gene has CDR1 SGHTA and CDR2 FQGNSA. The CDR3 DNA sequence: TGTGCCAGCAGCTCTAACAGACCTGGAAACACCATATATTTT. Its protein is CASSSNRPGNTIYF.

The chain employs TRBV2 and TRBJ2-1, with a tentative D call TRBD1 (6 bases). Germline V lookup: CDR1 SNHLY, CDR2 FYNNEI. Trimming removed 8 bases at V and 5 bases at J, with 13 bases between. The CDR3 totals 13 residues. The CDR3 reads CASLWDTNNEQFF. For the CDR3, the DNA is TGTGCCAGCTTGTGGGACACTAACAATGAGCAGTTCTTC. Drawing the rest from reference TRBV2 and TRBJ2-1, the complete variable domain is EPEVTQTPSHQVTQMGQEVILRCVPISNHLYFYWYRQILGQKVEFLVSFYNNEISEKSEIFDDQFSVERPDGSNFTLKIRSTKLEDSAMYFCASLWDTNNEQFFGPGTRLTVL.

For the CDR3, the DNA is TGTGCCAGCTCACCCCCCTTGGGTGGAGGCCAAGAGACCCAGTACTTC. It codes for CASSPPLGGGQETQYF. The genes are TRBV18 and TRBJ2-5, with TRBD2 as a possible D gene (5 bases). The CDR3 runs 16 residues. Germline-derived CDR1 and CDR2 are KGHSH and LQKENI. Trimming removed 3 bases from V and 1 base from J, with 15 bases in between.

V gene TRBV7-6 combines with J gene TRBJ2-7; TRBD2 aligns across 7 bases. CDR1 SGHVS and CDR2 FNYEAQ come from the germline V gene. The V and J ends lost 1 base and 7 bases, in that order; junction bases with no gene match: 1. The CDR3 spans 12 residues. The CDR3 region has the DNA TGTGCCAGCAGCTTAGGGGGAGGGGAGCAGTACTTC. Its protein product is CASSLGGGEQYF.

The chain combines TRBV6-6 with TRBJ1-1; D is unresolved. Germline values: CDR1 MNHNY, CDR2 SVGAGI (reference sequence). This CDR3 spans 14 amino acids. The V and J ends lost 0 bases and 5 bases respectively, with 10 bases between them. The CDR3, as DNA: TGTGCCAGCAGTTACTCGATGAGTGAGACTGAAGCTTTCTTT. Amino acid sequence: CASSYSMSETEAFF.

This clone was observed once. The J gene is TRBJ1-2, the V gene TRBV7-2; 8 bases agree with TRBD1. The CDR3 length is 15 residues. Germline trimming cut 2 bases from V and 2 bases from J; bases unmatched to any gene: 4. CDR1 and CDR2 from the germline V gene are SGHTA and FQGNSA. In DNA, the CDR3 is TGTGCCAGCAGCTTACGGACAGGGACGAACTATGGCTACACCTTC. Protein: CASSLRTGTNYGYTF.

The V gene is TRBV6-2 or TRBV6-3, the J gene TRBJ2-7; no clear D gene. CDR3 length: 12 residues. Deletions cut 4 bases from V and 2 bases from J, with 6 bases between. Germline V gene lookup returns CDR1 MNHEY and CDR2 SVGEGT. CDR3 DNA: TGTGCCAGCAGTTTCATTCCCTACGAGCAGTACTTC. Encoded protein: CASSFIPYEQYF.

V is TRBV11-2 and J is TRBJ2-2; tentative D call: TRBD2 (5 bases). Deletions cut 1 base from V and 7 bases from J, with 13 bases between. Per germline, CDR1 SGHAT and CDR2 FQNNGV. CDR3 length: 15 amino acids. CDR3 in DNA: TGTGCCAGCAGCTTAGCGGCCCCCCGGGGCGGGGAGCTGTTTTTT. Protein product: CASSLAAPRGGELFF.

This clone was found a few times. The genes are TRBV5-1 and TRBJ2-2; maybe TRBD1 (5 bases). Trimming pared 3 bases from V and 3 bases from J, leaving 12 bases between. The CDR3 runs 15 residues. Looked up from germline, CDR1 is SGHRS and CDR2 is YFSETQ. Here the CDR3 DNA reads TGCGCCAGCAGCTACAGCGACAGAGACACCGGGGAGCTGTTTTTT. It encodes CASSYSDRDTGELFF.

There are a few counts of this clone. The chain employs TRBV18 and TRBJ1-1, with D perhaps matching TRBD1 (5 bases). The V and J ends lost 5 bases and 6 bases respectively, with 13 bases between them. The CDR3 has 13 residues. CDR1 is KGHSH, CDR2 LQKENI, per germline. The CDR3 sequence is CASSSGGGPEAFF. CDR3 sequence (DNA): TGTGCCAGCTCATCGGGGGGAGGACCTGAAGCTTTCTTT.

This chain connects TRBV7-2 to TRBJ2-5; 10 positions agree with TRBD2. With V trimmed by 5 bases and J by 5 bases, 5 bases remained unmatched. This CDR3 has 14 residues. The germline V gene encodes CDR1 SGHTA and CDR2 FQGNSA. For the CDR3, the DNA is TGTGCCAGCAGCACCTGGACTAGCGGCGAGACCCAGTACTTC. This codes for CASSTWTSGETQYF.

V usage is TRBV3-1 (or the pseudogene TRBV3-2) and J usage is TRBJ1-2; the match to TRBD1 covers 7 bases. Germline trimming cut 4 bases from V and 6 bases from J; bases unmatched to any gene: 2. The CDR3 has 12 residues. Per germline, CDR1 LGHDT and CDR2 YNNKEL (reference sequence). DNA for the CDR3: TGTGCCAGCAGCCTCCAGGGGGATGGCTACACCTTC. Translated: CASSLQGDGYTF.

The V call is TRBV11-3, the J call TRBJ2-1; D is undetermined. This CDR3 region has 14 residues. The V gene's germline CDR1 is SGHNT and CDR2 YENEEA. V lost 5 bases to trimming and J lost 5 bases, with 13 bases between them. The CDR3, as DNA: TGTGCCAGCAGCCTTACCAGCGCTGACAATGAGCAGTTCTTC. Protein: CASSLTSADNEQFF.

The rearrangement links TRBV19 to TRBJ1-2; TRBD1 matches at 8 bases. The germline V gene encodes CDR1 LNHDA and CDR2 SQIVND (reference sequence). This CDR3 has 14 residues. V shed 1 base and J 6 bases; nucleotides not matched to a gene: 4. The CDR3 bases are TGTGCCAGTAGTATAGCCCGACAGGGGAATGGCTACACCTTC. This encodes CASSIARQGNGYTF.

This chain links TRBV7-2 with TRBJ1-5; D is undetermined. The CDR3 extends over 14 amino acids. Germline V CDR1 and CDR2: SGHTA, FQGNSA. Trimming took off 4 bases at V and 4 bases at J, with 11 bases between the two ends. The DNA of the CDR3 is TGTGCCAGCAGCTCAGAGGCAGTTAATCAGCCCCAGCATTTT. Translating gives CASSSEAVNQPQHF.

The chain is built from TRBV5-4 and TRBJ2-7; 7 bases are a match to TRBD1. V lost 3 bases and J lost 2; bases outside the gene matches: 14. The CDR3 is made up of 17 amino acids. The germline CDR1 and CDR2 sequences are SGHNT and YYREEE (reference sequence). CDR3 loop: CASSSPRLQGSPYEQYF. The CDR3, as DNA: TGTGCCAGCAGCTCCCCGAGGTTACAGGGGTCCCCCTACGAGCAGTACTTC.